Below, 21 T cell receptor beta chains from the same sample are listed, as sequenced in a study of graft-versus-host responses after intestinal transplantation. The time point is: postoperative day 105 after intestinal transplantation (dayNNNN = postoperative day). Graft samples were processed, releasing intraepithelial and lamina propria lymphocytes. TCRdb's copy holds only in-frame clones and misses some; the assay was immunoSEQ multiplex PCR. There are roughly 3,800 clones in the sample; over 75% occur only once, and 6.5% to 7.5% lies in the top ten. Sequencing used ileum tissue, obtained 105 days after intestinal transplantation. Source of these receptors: a human patient who received an intestinal transplant, so some T cells may come from the graft donor.

This clone was found a few times. The chain employs TRBV10-1 and TRBJ2-5; D gene uncertain. Trimming left V 2 bases short and J 2 bases short, with 21 bases between. Germline V gene lookup returns CDR1 WNHNN and CDR2 SYGVQD (reference sequence). The CDR3 runs 18 residues. CDR3 nucleotide sequence: TGCGCCAGCAGTGAGGGATCCCTTTGGATCGGCCCGCAAGAGACCCAGTACTTC. Encoded protein: CASSEGSLWIGPQETQYF.

The J gene is TRBJ1-4, the V gene TRBV7-9, with D perhaps TRBD1 (5 bases). CDR3 length: 15 amino acids. V lost 2 bases and J 4 bases, leaving 11 bases between the germline ends. Germline V gene data show CDR1 as SEHNR and CDR2 as FQNEAQ (reference sequence). This CDR3 reads CASSLTAGNNEKLFF. The CDR3 nucleotides are TGTGCCAGCAGCTTAACCGCAGGGAATAATGAAAAACTGTTTTTT.

The chain carries TRBV25-1 and TRBJ1-4; TRBD1 matches 9 bases. The CDR3 consists of 15 residues. V shed 2 bases and J 6 bases; nucleotides not matched to a gene: 4. Germline assignment: CDR1 MGHDK and CDR2 SYGVNS. CDR3 sequence reads: CASSEQQGADEKLFF. The DNA for the CDR3 is TGTGCCAGCAGTGAACAACAGGGGGCTGATGAAAAACTGTTTTTT. The full variable domain, with the rest looked up from reference TRBV25-1 and TRBJ1-4, is EADIYQTPRYLVIGTGKKITLECSQTMGHDKMYWYQQDPGMELHLIHYSYGVNSTEKGDLSSESTVSRIRTEHFPLTLESARPSHTSQYLCASSEQQGADEKLFFGSGTQLSVL.

This chain joins TRBV6-6 and TRBJ2-1, with D possibly TRBD2 on 6 matching bases. Germline V gene data show CDR1 as MNHNY and CDR2 as SVGAGI (reference sequence). The CDR3 is 13 amino acids. Trimming cost V 2 bases and J 13 bases, with 15 bases left between them. The CDR3 region has the DNA TGTGCCAGCAGTTACCTAGGCGCGGGGACCCAGTTCTTC. It translates to CASSYLGAGTQFF.

The chain links TRBV10-3 to TRBJ2-3, with 7 positions matching TRBD1. Germline loops: CDR1 ENHRY, CDR2 SYGVKD. This CDR3 spans 16 amino acids. V lost 10 bases to trimming and J lost 2 bases; unmatched junction nucleotides: 15. CDR3 sequence reads: CATRGYRDTYTDTQYF. DNA for the CDR3: TGTGCCACCAGGGGGTACCGGGACACCTACACAGATACGCAGTATTTT.

The J gene is TRBJ2-1, the V gene TRBV25-1, with TRBD2 matching 16 bases. This CDR3 has 17 amino acids. J lost 0 bases, V lost 7 bases, and 3 bases had no gene match. CDR1 MGHDK and CDR2 SYGVNS come from the germline V gene. The CDR3 DNA sequence: TGTGCCAGCACCGGGACTAGCGGGAGGGCCTCCTACAATGAGCAGTTCTTC. As protein: CASTGTSGRASYNEQFF.

The chain recombines TRBV5-6 with TRBJ1-2; D is unclear. V was cut by 0 bases and J by 4 bases, with 7 bases left in between. This CDR3 contains 13 residues. Looked up from germline, CDR1 is SGHDT and CDR2 is YYEEEE. CDR3 bases: TGTGCCAGCAGCTTGGAACGGATCTATGGCTACACCTTC. Translation gives CASSLERIYGYTF.

This chain uses TRBV28 with TRBJ1-2; D uncertain. Trimming took 6 bases from V and 4 from J, leaving 6 bases between them. CDR1 is MDHEN and CDR2 is SYDVKM in the germline V gene. The CDR3 runs 11 residues. The CDR3 DNA reads TGTGCCAGCAGGACTATCTATGGCTACACCTTC. Encoded protein: CASRTIYGYTF.

J is TRBJ2-3 and V is TRBV5-1, with 8 bases identical to TRBD1. V was pared by 0 bases and J by 6 bases, with 3 bases of the junction left unmatched. The CDR3 totals 14 residues. Germline V gene data show CDR1 as SGHRS and CDR2 as YFSETQ. The CDR3 bases are TGCGCCAGCAGCTTGGGACAGGGGTGGGATACGCAGTATTTT. Its protein product is CASSLGQGWDTQYF.

A word on this clone: At one of its ends the junction is not consistent with the germline gene, which may arise from a read error. This chain links TRBV7-2 with TRBJ2-1; 10 bases map to TRBD2. The V gene's germline CDR1 is SGHTA and CDR2 FQGNSA. The CDR3 has 14 residues. CDR3 sequence reads: CASSLAGVYNEQFF. The CDR3 DNA sequence: TGTGCCAGCAGCCTAGCGGGAGTTTACAATGAGCAGTTCTTC.

CDR3 bases: TGTGCCAGCAGCTTGGGGGCAACTAATGAAAAACTGTTTTTT. Translating it yields CASSLGATNEKLFF. The chain employs TRBV5-4 and TRBJ1-4; D remains ambiguous. The germline V gene encodes CDR1 SGHNT and CDR2 YYREEE (reference sequence). The CDR3 is 14 amino acids. V was pared by 0 bases and J by 0 bases, with 3 bases between.

The chain combines TRBV2 with TRBJ2-4, with TRBD2 matching over 12 bases. J gave up 6 bases and V 6 bases, and 9 bases lay outside the gene matches. The germline gives CDR1 SNHLY, CDR2 FYNNEI. The CDR3 has 16 residues. This chain's CDR3 is CASSLLTSGGRNIQYF. The DNA of the CDR3 is TGTGCCAGCAGCTTACTGACTAGCGGGGGCAGAAACATTCAGTACTTC.

This chain connects TRBV18 to TRBJ2-5, with unresolved D. Germline values: CDR1 KGHSH, CDR2 LQKENI. V lost 3 bases and J 5 bases, leaving 10 bases between the germline ends. The CDR3 runs 13 residues. CDR3 sequence: CASSPTRVETQYF. The CDR3 nucleotides read TGTGCCAGCTCACCTACGAGAGTGGAGACCCAGTACTTC.

The chain recombines TRBV7-8 with TRBJ1-1, with 8 bases fitting TRBD1. Trimming took 5 bases from V and 4 from J; bases not matched to a gene: 9. The V gene's germline CDR1 is SGHVS and CDR2 FQNEAQ. The CDR3 covers 15 residues. The DNA of the CDR3 is TGTGCCAGCAGCCCGCAGACAGGGGAGAGCACTGAAGCTTTCTTT. Translating gives CASSPQTGESTEAFF.

The DNA of the CDR3 is TGTGCCAGCAGTTTATCCGGGACAAAGGAGACCCAGTACTTC. It yields the protein CASSLSGTKETQYF. The V and J genes are TRBV7-6 and TRBJ2-5, with D possibly TRBD1 on 6 matching bases. V lost 6 bases to trimming and J lost 5 bases, with 16 bases between them. The CDR3 extends over 14 amino acids. Germline CDR1 and CDR2: SGHVS and FNYEAQ.

This sequence joins TRBV7-3 and TRBJ2-2; D assignment may be TRBD1 or TRBD2 (6 bases each). The CDR3 is made up of 16 amino acids. Trimming left V 0 bases short and J 7 bases short, with 15 bases between. From germline, CDR1 is SGHTA and CDR2 FQGTGA. Here the CDR3 DNA reads TGTGCCAGCAGCTTAACGGGCGGCAGGGGAGGCGGGGAGCTGTTTTTT. It translates to CASSLTGGRGGGELFF.

The chain recombines TRBV28 with TRBJ2-7; 8 nucleotides agree with TRBD1. Germline V CDR1 and CDR2: MDHEN, SYDVKM. Trimming removed 3 bases from V and 0 bases from J; junction bases left unmatched: 7. The CDR3 is 16 amino acids. The CDR3, as DNA: TGTGCCAGCAGTTTCACTCCGGGACAGGACTCCTACGAGCAGTACTTC. Translated: CASSFTPGQDSYEQYF. Combining the CDR3 with reference TRBV28 and TRBJ2-7 gives the whole variable domain DVKVTQSSRYLVKRTGEKVFLECVQDMDHENMFWYRQDPGLGLRLIYFSYDVKMKEKGDIPEGYSVSREKKERFSLILESASTNQTSMYLCASSFTPGQDSYEQYFGPGTRLTVT.

The gene calls are TRBV12-1 and TRBJ1-1; TRBD1, the table's D call, lacks a check against the DNA. TRBV12-1 is a pseudogene locus. This CDR3 has 11 amino acids. The CDR3 region is CASSGHTEAFF. Written as DNA, the CDR3 is TGTGCCAGCAGCGGCCACACTGAAGCTTTCTTT.

The sample holds one count of this clone. The V call is TRBV5-1, the J call TRBJ2-5, with a tentative D call TRBD1 (5 bases). The J call may be in error: the DNA end matches TRBJ2-7 better. This CDR3 contains 13 residues. Germline CDR1 reads SGHRS; CDR2 reads YFSETQ. The CDR3 nucleotides read TGCGCCAGCACTCAGGGTACCCTCTACGAGCAGTACTTC. It specifies CASTQGTLYEQYF.

This chain links TRBV27 with TRBJ2-1, with 7 positions matching TRBD1. The CDR3 totals 16 residues. J lost 6 bases, V lost 5 bases, and 13 bases had no gene match. Looked up from germline, CDR1 is MNHEY and CDR2 is SMNVEV (reference sequence). The CDR3: CASSPRQGVTFNEQFF. The CDR3, as DNA: TGTGCCAGCAGTCCTCGACAGGGAGTGACATTCAATGAGCAGTTCTTC.

The rearrangement joins TRBV11-2 to TRBJ2-5; possibly TRBD1 or TRBD2 for D (6 bases each). The germline CDR1 and CDR2 sequences are SGHAT and FQNNGV. This CDR3 region has 15 residues. V dropped 5 bases and J dropped 5 bases, with 18 bases sitting between them. The CDR3: CASSQLRGAWETQYF. The CDR3 nucleotides read TGTGCCAGCAGCCAACTTAGGGGGGCGTGGGAGACCCAGTACTTC.